The 23 T cell receptor beta chains given below trace back to one sample, sequenced in a study of T cell responses to AZD1222 COVID-19 vaccine. The table came from immunoSEQ multiplex PCR; TCRdb's copy has only in-frame clones and leaves some out. The data show more than 50,000 clones, with 79% seen just once and approximately 23% held by the top ten. The specimen was peripheral blood, collected on day 0 of MenACWY control vaccination. These receptors all stem from an adult in good health.

The rearrangement joins TRBV18 to TRBJ1-5; 8 bases line up with TRBD1. CDR3 length: 15 amino acids. Germline V gives CDR1 KGHSH, CDR2 LQKENI. V dropped 3 bases and J dropped 3; count of bases not matched to a gene: 4. The CDR3 nucleotides are TGTGCCAGCTCACCGGACAGGGCTACCAATCAGCCCCAGCATTTT. This sequence encodes CASSPDRATNQPQHF.

V and J are TRBV2 and TRBJ2-2; D is ambiguous. The CDR3 totals 14 residues. Germline V CDR1 and CDR2: SNHLY, FYNNEI. V gave up 2 bases and J gave up 1 base, with 5 bases separating them. CDR3 region: CASSESKNTGELFF. The CDR3, as DNA: TGTGCCAGCAGTGAAAGTAAGAACACCGGGGAGCTGTTTTTT.

V usage is TRBV28 and J usage is TRBJ1-5; 7 bases align to TRBD1. J gave up 1 base and V 6 bases, and 6 bases lay outside the gene matches. The germline V gene encodes CDR1 MDHEN and CDR2 SYDVKM. The CDR3 runs 15 residues. CDR3: CASSQQGTSNQPQHF. The DNA of the CDR3 is TGTGCCAGCAGCCAACAGGGGACGAGCAATCAGCCCCAGCATTTT.

V gene TRBV9 combines with J gene TRBJ1-1; 7 nucleotides line up with TRBD1. The CDR3 length is 13 residues. The V gene end was trimmed by 4 bases and the J gene end by 5 bases; junction bases not matched to a gene: 5. The germline gives CDR1 SGDLS, CDR2 YYNGEE. CDR3 bases: TGTGCCAGCAGCCCGACAGGGAAGACTGAAGCTTTCTTT. Residues: CASSPTGKTEAFF.

CDR3 sequence (DNA): TGTGCCAGCAGCTTTTTGCCAGGGAGTGTCACTGAAGCTTTCTTT. This sequence encodes CASSFLPGSVTEAFF. The chain uses TRBV11-2 and TRBJ1-1, with D maybe TRBD1 (5 bases). V gave up 3 bases and J gave up 4 bases, with 15 bases separating them. CDR1 is SGHAT and CDR2 is FQNNGV in the germline V gene. This CDR3 is 15 amino acids long.

This clone showed up just once. The chain couples TRBV29-1 to TRBJ1-5; D uncertain. Trimming removed 7 bases from V and 5 bases from J, with 12 bases in between. This CDR3 has 12 residues. The germline gives CDR1 SQVTM, CDR2 ANQGSEA. CDR3 residues: CSARNGDQPQHF. The CDR3 DNA is TGCAGCGCCCGTAACGGGGATCAGCCCCAGCATTTT. Drawing the rest from reference TRBV29-1 and TRBJ1-5, the complete variable domain is SAVISQKPSRDICQRGTSLTIQCQVDSQVTMMFWYRQQPGQSLTLIATANQGSEATYESGFVIDKFPISRPNLTFSTLTVSNMSPEDSSIYLCSARNGDQPQHFGDGTRLSIL.

The gene calls are TRBV6-6 and TRBJ1-1; 7 bases fit TRBD1. V was pared by 2 bases and J by 1 base, with 1 base of the junction left unmatched. The CDR3 covers 14 residues. The germline V gene has CDR1 MNHNY and CDR2 SVGAGI (reference sequence). Here the CDR3 reads CASSYDRENTEAFF. As DNA, the CDR3 is TGTGCCAGCAGTTACGACAGGGAGAACACTGAAGCTTTCTTT.

This clone was seen more than once but under ten times. V and J are TRBV28 and TRBJ2-5, with a tentative D call TRBD1 (5 bases). This CDR3 comprises 14 residues. From germline, CDR1 is MDHEN and CDR2 SYDVKM. The V end was cut by 1 base, the J end by 3 bases, with 9 bases between. The CDR3 reads CASSLYAREETQYF. DNA of the CDR3: TGTGCCAGCAGTTTATACGCCAGGGAAGAGACCCAGTACTTC.

The CDR3 region is CASSNARRTEAFF. CDR3 bases: TGTGCCAGCAGCAACGCGAGAAGGACTGAAGCTTTCTTT. The chain uses TRBV28 and TRBJ1-1, with D uncertain. The CDR3 covers 13 residues. The V and J ends lost 6 bases and 5 bases respectively, with 13 bases between them. Germline V gives CDR1 MDHEN, CDR2 SYDVKM.

This chain links TRBV7-2 with TRBJ2-3, with 9 bases identical to TRBD2. The germline V gene has CDR1 SGHTA and CDR2 FQGNSA. Trimming cost V 3 bases and J 2 bases; bases outside gene matches: 3. This CDR3 is 15 amino acids long. The CDR3 reads CASSFSGGYTDTQYF. The CDR3 nucleotides are TGTGCCAGCAGCTTTAGCGGGGGATACACAGATACGCAGTATTTT. Full variable domain (missing parts from reference TRBV7-2 and TRBJ2-3): GAGVSQSPSNKVTEKGKDVELRCDPISGHTALYWYRQSLGQGLEFLIYFQGNSAPDKSGLPSDRFSAERTGGSVSTLTIQRTQQEDSAVYLCASSFSGGYTDTQYFGPGTRLTVL.

The chain uses TRBV30 and TRBJ1-5; TRBD1 is a possible D gene (6 bases). In germline, CDR1 is GTSNPN, CDR2 SVGIG (reference sequence). The CDR3 sequence is 12 residues long. With 4 bases removed from V and 3 bases from J, the gap between germline ends came to 7 bases. The CDR3 protein is CAWTGDNQPQHF. For the CDR3, the DNA is TGTGCCTGGACAGGGGACAATCAGCCCCAGCATTTT.

This chain uses TRBV5-1 with TRBJ2-6, with D maybe TRBD1 (6 bases). V was clipped by 3 bases and J by 2 bases, with 12 bases between them. Germline CDR1 SGHRS, CDR2 YFSETQ. The CDR3 extends over 16 amino acids. This CDR3 is CASSSDRSPGANVLTF. CDR3 bases: TGCGCCAGCAGCTCCGACAGGTCCCCTGGGGCCAACGTCCTGACTTTC.

The rearrangement joins TRBV6-6 to TRBJ1-1; 7 nucleotides agree with TRBD1. Trimming at V came to 7 bases and at J to 1 base, leaving 3 bases not matched to a gene. The CDR3 has 13 amino acids. Germline assignment: CDR1 MNHNY and CDR2 SVGAGI (reference sequence). The CDR3 DNA follows: TGTGCCAGCATTAGGGACAGGAACACTGAAGCTTTCTTT. Residues: CASIRDRNTEAFF.

The chain carries TRBV7-6 and TRBJ2-7; 14 positions agree with TRBD2. The germline gives CDR1 SGHVS, CDR2 FNYEAQ. The ends lost 5 bases at V and 7 bases at J; junction bases unmatched: 7. The CDR3 is made up of 15 amino acids. The CDR3 here is CASSPAGTSGREQYF. CDR3 DNA sequence: TGTGCCAGCAGCCCAGCCGGGACTAGCGGGAGAGAGCAGTACTTC.

CDR3 bases: TGTGCCAGCAGTGAGGGAACGCTCAGGGGTTCACCCCTCCACTTT. Encoded protein: CASSEGTLRGSPLHF. The gene calls are TRBV28 and TRBJ1-6; tentative D call: TRBD1 (6 bases). The CDR3 length is 15 residues. V dropped 5 bases and J dropped 9 bases, with 17 bases sitting between them. Germline V gene sequence: CDR1 MDHEN, CDR2 SYDVKM.

The V call is TRBV27, the J call TRBJ1-2; TRBD1 matches at 8 bases. This CDR3 has 13 residues. CDR1 and CDR2 (germline): MNHEY, SMNVEV (reference sequence). V gave up 5 bases and J gave up 5 bases; unmatched junction bases: 4. CDR3 residues: CASSTRTGYGYTF. CDR3 coding DNA: TGTGCCAGCAGTACCCGGACAGGGTATGGCTACACCTTC.

This chain connects TRBV5-1 to TRBJ2-5, with 9 bases lining up with TRBD2. CDR1 and CDR2 (germline): SGHRS, YFSETQ. The length of the CDR3 is 18 residues. After removal of 4 bases from V and 2 bases from J, the junction contained 15 bases not matched to a gene. The DNA for the CDR3 is TGCGCCAGCAGCCCTTCAGGTAGTAGCGGGAGTTTACAAGAGACCCAGTACTTC. Protein product: CASSPSGSSGSLQETQYF.

The chain couples TRBV6-5 to TRBJ1-2; tentatively, D is TRBD1 (5 bases). With 8 bases removed from V and 8 bases from J, the gap between germline ends came to 21 bases. CDR3 length: 14 residues. Germline CDR1 and CDR2: MNHEY and SVGAGI. The CDR3, as DNA: TGTGCCAGCCGCCTTGGGGGGGGATCTCAGGGCTACACCTTC. It codes for CASRLGGGSQGYTF.

CDR3 amino acids: CASTRDAGYNEQFF. In DNA form, the CDR3 reads TGTGCCAGCACCCGGGACGCCGGCTACAATGAGCAGTTCTTC. The gene calls are TRBV2 and TRBJ2-1, with D perhaps being TRBD1 or TRBD2 (5 bases each). The CDR3 length is 14 residues. V lost 7 bases, J lost 3 bases, and 13 bases lay in between. Germline V gene sequence: CDR1 SNHLY, CDR2 FYNNEI.

V is TRBV28 and J is TRBJ1-6; no reliable D call. CDR3 size: 13 residues. The germline V and J ends were trimmed by 8 bases and 8 bases, with 13 bases remaining between them. The V gene's germline CDR1 is MDHEN and CDR2 SYDVKM. The CDR3 bases are TGTGCCAGCTCCGCGGAGGGTTATTCACCCCTCCACTTT. It translates to CASSAEGYSPLHF.

This clone was seen a handful of times. The chain recombines TRBV2 with TRBJ1-2; possible D gene TRBD1, 6 bases. This CDR3 comprises 14 residues. CDR1 is SNHLY, CDR2 FYNNEI, per germline. V gave up 3 bases and J gave up 6 bases, with 14 bases separating them. The CDR3 DNA reads TGTGCCAGCAGTGACATCATGGGGGGCAATGGCTACACCTTC. Amino acid sequence: CASSDIMGGNGYTF.

This clone showed up just a few times. The rearrangement joins TRBV13 to TRBJ2-5; either TRBD1 or TRBD2 may supply D (5 bases each). Germline lookup yields CDR1 PRHDT and CDR2 FYEKMQ (reference sequence). V shed 2 bases and J shed 6 bases, with 10 bases lying between them. The CDR3 totals 13 residues. CDR3 residues: CASSLRDGKTQYF. The CDR3 nucleotides are TGTGCCAGCAGCTTAAGGGACGGGAAGACCCAGTACTTC.

The CDR3 DNA reads as TGTGCCAGCAGGATCTCCGGGACGAACAATGAGCAGTTCTTC. Protein sequence: CASRISGTNNEQFF. The chain recombines TRBV27 with TRBJ2-1; D may match TRBD1 or TRBD2 (5 bases each). The germline V and J ends were trimmed by 6 bases and 5 bases, with 14 bases remaining between them. This CDR3 comprises 14 residues. Germline V gives CDR1 MNHEY, CDR2 SMNVEV (reference sequence).